What follows are 8 T cell receptor beta chains derived from one specimen sequenced in a study of blood T cell repertoires in COVID-19. Profiling relied on immunoSEQ multiplex PCR, and the TCRdb table lists in-frame clones only, not all of them. This table holds 300,000 to 400,000 clones, around 90% found once. The sequenced sample was PBMCs or T cells enriched from blood (not recorded which). The receptors shown here come from a man in his 60s who had recovered from COVID-19.

This clone is a singleton in its sample. The CDR3 DNA reads TGTGCCAGCAGCTCATGGATGGAGCCGCCAGATACGCAGTATTTT. Its translation: CASSSWMEPPDTQYF. The chain is built from TRBV6-5 and TRBJ2-3; the D is unclear. The ends were cut back, 6 bases at V and 4 bases at J, with 17 bases in the middle. The CDR3 length is 15 residues. From germline, CDR1 is MNHEY and CDR2 SVGAGI.

The chain links TRBV28 to TRBJ2-5, with D perhaps TRBD2 (7 bases). Germline V CDR1 and CDR2: MDHEN, SYDVKM. V shed 5 bases and J shed 6 bases, with 13 bases lying between them. The CDR3 consists of 13 residues. This chain's CDR3 is CASSLGGGQTQYF. The CDR3 nucleotides are TGTGCCAGCAGTCTTGGGGGGGGGCAGACCCAGTACTTC.

CDR3 residues: CASNLDRGQTQYF. For the CDR3, the DNA is TGTGCCAGCAACCTAGACAGGGGGCAGACCCAGTACTTC. V gene TRBV6-5 combines with J gene TRBJ2-5; 10 bases are shared with TRBD1. The CDR3 contains 13 residues. Germline V gene lookup returns CDR1 MNHEY and CDR2 SVGAGI. V shed 7 bases, J shed 6 bases, and the junction held 5 bases outside the gene matches.

The rearrangement uses TRBV5-4 and TRBJ2-5; D perhaps matches TRBD2 (5 bases). This CDR3 contains 14 residues. Germline lookup yields CDR1 SGHNT and CDR2 YYREEE (reference sequence). V was cut by 3 bases and J by 4 bases, with 13 bases left in between. The chain's CDR3 is CASSSGLAGETQYF. In nucleotides, the CDR3 is TGTGCCAGCAGCTCTGGACTGGCGGGAGAGACCCAGTACTTC.

The chain combines TRBV7-9 with TRBJ2-7; 7 bases match TRBD1. The CDR3 sequence is 14 residues long. V lost 3 bases and J lost 6; bases outside the gene matches: 8. Germline V gene data show CDR1 as SEHNR and CDR2 as FQNEAQ (reference sequence). The CDR3 region is CASSFTTGFGEQYF. For the CDR3, the DNA is TGTGCCAGCAGCTTTACGACAGGGTTTGGCGAGCAGTACTTC.

The CDR3 DNA follows: TGCGCCAGCAGCTCACAGGGTCAAGCGGGAGACTCCTACAATGAGCAGTTCTTC. Translation: CASSSQGQAGDSYNEQFF. This chain uses TRBV5-1 with TRBJ2-1; the match to TRBD2 covers 8 bases. The CDR3 spans 18 residues. Germline trimming cut 3 bases from V and 0 bases from J; bases unmatched to any gene: 11. Germline CDR1 SGHRS, CDR2 YFSETQ.

The rearrangement links TRBV5-5 to TRBJ2-7; TRBD1 agrees at 7 bases. This CDR3 region has 15 residues. The ends lost 0 bases at V and 2 bases at J; junction bases unmatched: 5. Germline loops: CDR1 SGHKS, CDR2 YYEKEE (reference sequence). CDR3 in amino acids: CASSLVPGQPYEQYF. The CDR3 nucleotides read TGTGCCAGCAGCTTGGTCCCGGGACAGCCCTACGAGCAGTACTTC.

The rearrangement links TRBV9 to TRBJ2-7; 9 nucleotides agree with TRBD1. V shed 4 bases and J 5 bases; nucleotides not matched to a gene: 10. The CDR3 spans 15 residues. Germline V CDR1 and CDR2: SGDLS, YYNGEE. DNA for the CDR3: TGTGCCAGCAGCCCCCTCGGGACAGGGCCTAACGAGCAGTACTTC. Its protein product is CASSPLGTGPNEQYF.